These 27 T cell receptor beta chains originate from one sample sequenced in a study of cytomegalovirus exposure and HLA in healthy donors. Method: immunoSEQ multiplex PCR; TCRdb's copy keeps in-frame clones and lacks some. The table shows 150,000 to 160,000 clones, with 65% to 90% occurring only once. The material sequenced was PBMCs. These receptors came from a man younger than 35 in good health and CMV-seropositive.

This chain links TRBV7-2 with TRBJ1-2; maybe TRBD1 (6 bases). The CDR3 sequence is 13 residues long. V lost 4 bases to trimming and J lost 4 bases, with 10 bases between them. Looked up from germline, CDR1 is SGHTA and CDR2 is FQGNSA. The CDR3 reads CASSSDRFYGYTF. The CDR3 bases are TGTGCCAGCAGCTCAGACAGGTTCTATGGCTACACCTTC.

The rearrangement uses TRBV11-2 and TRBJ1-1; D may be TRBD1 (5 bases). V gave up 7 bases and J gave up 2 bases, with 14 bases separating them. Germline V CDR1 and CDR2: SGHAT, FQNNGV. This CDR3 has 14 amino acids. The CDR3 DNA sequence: TGTGCCAGCACCCTAGCGGGGGTAAACACTGAAGCTTTCTTT. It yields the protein CASTLAGVNTEAFF.

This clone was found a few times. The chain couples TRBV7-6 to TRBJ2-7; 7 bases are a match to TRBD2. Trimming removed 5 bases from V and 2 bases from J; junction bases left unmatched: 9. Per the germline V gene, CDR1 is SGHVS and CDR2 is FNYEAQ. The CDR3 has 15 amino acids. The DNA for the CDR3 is TGTGCCAGCAGCCCCCGAGGGGCGGGGGCCTACGAGCAGTACTTC. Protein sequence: CASSPRGAGAYEQYF.

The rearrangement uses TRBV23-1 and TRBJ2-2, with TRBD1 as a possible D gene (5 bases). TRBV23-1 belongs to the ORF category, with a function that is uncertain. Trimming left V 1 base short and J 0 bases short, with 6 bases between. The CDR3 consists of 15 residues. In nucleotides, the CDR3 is TGCGCCAGCAGTCAATGGGGCACGAACACCGGGGAGCTGTTTTTT. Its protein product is CASSQWGTNTGELFF.

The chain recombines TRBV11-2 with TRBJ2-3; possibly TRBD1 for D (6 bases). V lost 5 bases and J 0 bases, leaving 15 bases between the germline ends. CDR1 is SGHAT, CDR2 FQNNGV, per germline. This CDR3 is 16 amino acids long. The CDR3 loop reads CASSQGQSPSTDTQYF. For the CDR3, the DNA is TGTGCCAGCAGCCAGGGGCAGAGCCCTAGCACAGATACGCAGTATTTT.

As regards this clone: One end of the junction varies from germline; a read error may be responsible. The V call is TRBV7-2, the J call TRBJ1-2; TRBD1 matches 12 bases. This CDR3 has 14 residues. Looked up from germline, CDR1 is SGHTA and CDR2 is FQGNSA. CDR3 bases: TGTGCCAGCAGCTTCGGGACAGGGGGCATGGCTACGGGCTTC. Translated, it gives CASSFGTGGMATGF.

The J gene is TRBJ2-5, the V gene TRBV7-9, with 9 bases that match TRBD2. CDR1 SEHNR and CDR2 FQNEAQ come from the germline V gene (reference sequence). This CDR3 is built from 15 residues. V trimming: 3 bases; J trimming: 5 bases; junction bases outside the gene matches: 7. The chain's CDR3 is CASSLERGVRETQYF. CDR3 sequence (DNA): TGTGCCAGCAGCTTGGAGCGGGGGGTGCGGGAGACCCAGTACTTC.

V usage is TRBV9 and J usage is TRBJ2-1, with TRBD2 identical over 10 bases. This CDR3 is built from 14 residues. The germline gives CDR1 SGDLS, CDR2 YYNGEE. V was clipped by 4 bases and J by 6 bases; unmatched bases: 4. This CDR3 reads CASSLRTSGNEQFF. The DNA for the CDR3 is TGTGCCAGCAGCCTAAGGACTAGCGGCAATGAGCAGTTCTTC.

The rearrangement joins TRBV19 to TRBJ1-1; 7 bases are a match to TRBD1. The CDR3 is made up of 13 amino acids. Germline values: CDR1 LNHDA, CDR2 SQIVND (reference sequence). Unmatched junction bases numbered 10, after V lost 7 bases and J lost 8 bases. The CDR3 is CASTLRDSKEAFF. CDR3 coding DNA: TGTGCCAGTACCCTCCGGGACAGCAAAGAAGCTTTCTTT.

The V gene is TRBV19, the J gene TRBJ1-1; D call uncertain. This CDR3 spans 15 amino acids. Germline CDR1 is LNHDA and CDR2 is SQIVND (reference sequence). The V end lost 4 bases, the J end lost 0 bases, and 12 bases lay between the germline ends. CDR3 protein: CASSTHFGMNTEAFF. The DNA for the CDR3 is TGTGCCAGTAGTACACACTTCGGGATGAACACTGAAGCTTTCTTT.

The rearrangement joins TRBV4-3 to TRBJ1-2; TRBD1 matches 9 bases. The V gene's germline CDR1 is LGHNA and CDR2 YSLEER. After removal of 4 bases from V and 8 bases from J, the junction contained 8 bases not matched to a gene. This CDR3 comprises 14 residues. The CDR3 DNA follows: TGCGCCAGCAGCCGGGACAGGGCTGGTTTCGGCTACACCTTC. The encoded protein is CASSRDRAGFGYTF.

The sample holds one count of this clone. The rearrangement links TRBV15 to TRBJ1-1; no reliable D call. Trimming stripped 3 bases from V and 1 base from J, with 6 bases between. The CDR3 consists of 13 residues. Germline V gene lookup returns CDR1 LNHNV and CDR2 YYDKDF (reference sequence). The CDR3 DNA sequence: TGTGCCACCAGCAGCAAAGCGAACACTGAAGCTTTCTTT. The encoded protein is CATSSKANTEAFF.

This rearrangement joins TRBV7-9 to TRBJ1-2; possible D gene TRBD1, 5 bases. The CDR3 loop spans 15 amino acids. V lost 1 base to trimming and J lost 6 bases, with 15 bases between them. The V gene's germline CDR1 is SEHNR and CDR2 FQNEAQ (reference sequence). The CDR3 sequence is CASSLDVRQINGYTF. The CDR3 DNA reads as TGTGCCAGCAGCTTAGATGTTCGACAGATAAATGGCTACACCTTC.

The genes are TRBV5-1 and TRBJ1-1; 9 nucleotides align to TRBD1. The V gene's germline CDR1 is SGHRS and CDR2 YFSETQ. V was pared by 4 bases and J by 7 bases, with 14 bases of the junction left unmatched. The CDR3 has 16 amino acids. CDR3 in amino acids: CASSEVQGAGMSEAFF. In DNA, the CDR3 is TGCGCCAGCAGCGAGGTACAGGGGGCGGGAATGAGTGAAGCTTTCTTT. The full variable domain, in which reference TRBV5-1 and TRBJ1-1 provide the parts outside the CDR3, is KAGVTQTPRYLIKTRGQQVTLSCSPISGHRSVSWYQQTPGQGLQFLFEYFSETQRNKGNFPGRFSGRQFSNSRSEMNVSTLELGDSALYLCASSEVQGAGMSEAFFGQGTRLTVV.

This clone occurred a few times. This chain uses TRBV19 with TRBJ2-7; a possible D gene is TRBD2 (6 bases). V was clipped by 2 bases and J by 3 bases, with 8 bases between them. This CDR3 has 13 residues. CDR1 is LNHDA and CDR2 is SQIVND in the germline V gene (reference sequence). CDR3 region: CASSITSNYEQYF. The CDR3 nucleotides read TGTGCCAGTAGTATAACTAGCAACTACGAGCAGTACTTC. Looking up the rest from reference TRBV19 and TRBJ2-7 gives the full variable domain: DGGITQSPKYLFRKEGQNVTLSCEQNLNHDAMYWYRQDPGQGLRLIYYSQIVNDFQKGDIAEGYSVSREKKESFPLTVTSAQKNPTAFYLCASSITSNYEQYFGPGTRLTVT.

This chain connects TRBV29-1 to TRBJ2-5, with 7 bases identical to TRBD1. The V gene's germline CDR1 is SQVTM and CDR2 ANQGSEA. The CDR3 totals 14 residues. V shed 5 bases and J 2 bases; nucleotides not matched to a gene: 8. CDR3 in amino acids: CSVPDRASQETQYF. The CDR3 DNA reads TGCAGCGTTCCCGACAGGGCTTCACAAGAGACCCAGTACTTC. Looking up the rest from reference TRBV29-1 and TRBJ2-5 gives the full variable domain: SAVISQKPSRDICQRGTSLTIQCQVDSQVTMMFWYRQQPGQSLTLIATANQGSEATYESGFVIDKFPISRPNLTFSTLTVSNMSPEDSSIYLCSVPDRASQETQYFGPGTRLLVL.

The CDR3 DNA reads TGTGCCACCCGCCTAACACTGAACAGGGAAGCTTTCTTT. It is translated as CATRLTLNREAFF. J is TRBJ1-1 and V is TRBV6-5; weak D call: TRBD1 (5 bases). Germline-derived CDR1 and CDR2 are MNHEY and SVGAGI. The CDR3 extends over 13 amino acids. Trimming left V 10 bases short and J 8 bases short, with 20 bases between.

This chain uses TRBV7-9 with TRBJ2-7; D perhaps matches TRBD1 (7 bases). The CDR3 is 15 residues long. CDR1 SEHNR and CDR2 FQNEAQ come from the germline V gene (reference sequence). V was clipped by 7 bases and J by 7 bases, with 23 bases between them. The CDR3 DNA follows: TGTGCCAGCACCATCAGGGGGGACACCCTGGGGGAGCAGTACTTC. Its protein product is CASTIRGDTLGEQYF.

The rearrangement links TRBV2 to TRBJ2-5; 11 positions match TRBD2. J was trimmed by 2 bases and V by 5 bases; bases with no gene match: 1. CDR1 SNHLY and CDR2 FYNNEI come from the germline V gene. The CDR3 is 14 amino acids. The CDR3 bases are TGTGCCAGCAGTTCTAGCGGGGGGCAAGAGACCCAGTACTTC. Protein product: CASSSSGGQETQYF.

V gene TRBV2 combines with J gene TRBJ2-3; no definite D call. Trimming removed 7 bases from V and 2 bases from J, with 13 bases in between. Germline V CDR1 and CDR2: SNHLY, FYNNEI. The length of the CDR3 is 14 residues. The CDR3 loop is CASTPRYLTDTQYF. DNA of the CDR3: TGTGCCAGCACCCCCAGATACCTCACAGATACGCAGTATTTT.

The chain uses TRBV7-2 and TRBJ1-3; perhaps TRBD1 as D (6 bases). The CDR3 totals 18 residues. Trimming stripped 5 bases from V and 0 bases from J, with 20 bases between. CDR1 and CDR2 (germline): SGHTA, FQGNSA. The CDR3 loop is CASSPPGQKSFSGNTIYF. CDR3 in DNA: TGTGCCAGCAGCCCGCCCGGACAGAAATCATTCTCTGGAAACACCATATATTTT. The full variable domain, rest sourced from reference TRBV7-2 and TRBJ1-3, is GAGVSQSPSNKVTEKGKDVELRCDPISGHTALYWYRQSLGQGLEFLIYFQGNSAPDKSGLPSDRFSAERTGGSVSTLTIQRTQQEDSAVYLCASSPPGQKSFSGNTIYFGEGSWLTVV.

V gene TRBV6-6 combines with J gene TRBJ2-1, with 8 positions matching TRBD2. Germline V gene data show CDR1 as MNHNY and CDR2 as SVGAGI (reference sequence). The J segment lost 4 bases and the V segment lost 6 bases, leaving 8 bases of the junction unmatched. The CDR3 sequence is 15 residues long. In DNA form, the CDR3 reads TGTGCCAGCAGGGGCAAGGTAGCGGGGTACAATGAGCAGTTCTTC. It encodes CASRGKVAGYNEQFF.

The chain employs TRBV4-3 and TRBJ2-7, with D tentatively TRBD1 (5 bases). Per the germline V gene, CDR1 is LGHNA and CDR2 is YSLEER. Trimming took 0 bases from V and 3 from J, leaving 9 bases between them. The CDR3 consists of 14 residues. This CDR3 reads CASSQEKGLYEQYF. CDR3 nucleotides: TGCGCCAGCAGCCAAGAGAAGGGGCTCTACGAGCAGTACTTC.

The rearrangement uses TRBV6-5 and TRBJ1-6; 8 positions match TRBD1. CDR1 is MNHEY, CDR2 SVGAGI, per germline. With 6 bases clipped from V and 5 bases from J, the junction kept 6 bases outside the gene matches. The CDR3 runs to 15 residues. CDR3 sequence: CASRDRTGHNSPLHF. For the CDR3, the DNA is TGTGCCAGCAGAGACAGGACAGGGCATAATTCACCCCTCCACTTT.

The CDR3 region is CASSQDIETEAFF. The CDR3 nucleotides read TGCGCCAGCAGCCAAGATATTGAGACTGAAGCTTTCTTT. This chain uses TRBV4-3 with TRBJ1-1; D ambiguous. V was cut by 0 bases and J by 5 bases, with 7 bases left in between. The germline gives CDR1 LGHNA, CDR2 YSLEER. The CDR3 runs 13 residues.

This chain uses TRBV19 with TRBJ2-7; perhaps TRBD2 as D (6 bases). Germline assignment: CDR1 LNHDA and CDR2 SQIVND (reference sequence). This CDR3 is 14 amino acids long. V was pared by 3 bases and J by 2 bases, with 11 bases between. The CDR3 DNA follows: TGTGCCAGTAGTATCGGGAGTCAAACCTACGAGCAGTACTTC. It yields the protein CASSIGSQTYEQYF.

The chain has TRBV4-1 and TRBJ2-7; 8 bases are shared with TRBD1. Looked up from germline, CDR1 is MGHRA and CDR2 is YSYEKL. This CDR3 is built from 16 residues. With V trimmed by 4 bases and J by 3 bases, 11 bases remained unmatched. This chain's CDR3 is CASSPIPPTGVYEQYF. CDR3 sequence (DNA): TGCGCCAGCAGCCCTATCCCTCCGACAGGGGTCTACGAGCAGTACTTC.